Described below is a single TCR beta chain sequence and its context. TCRdb's table, derived via immunoSEQ multiplex PCR, lists solely in-frame clones and lacks some. The data show about 64,000 clones, approximately 78% seen once. The data belong to a study of OX40 agonist ivuxolimab in advanced cancers. Germline lookup yields CDR1 SGHNT and CDR2 YYREEE (reference sequence). V lost 1 base, J lost 5 bases, and 15 bases lay in between. The CDR3 covers 16 residues. This material consisted of CD4+ or CD8+ T cells sorted from blood, taken in a trial of the OX40 agonist ivuxolimab. The chain carries TRBV5-4 and TRBJ2-2; D unclear. The clonotype originates from an adult with an advanced solid tumor such as melanoma, head and neck, liver or kidney cancer. The CDR3 nucleotides read TGTGCCAGCAGCTTGATAAGTGGGTCATCGACCGGGGAGCTGTTTTTT. It codes for CASSLISGSSTGELFF.